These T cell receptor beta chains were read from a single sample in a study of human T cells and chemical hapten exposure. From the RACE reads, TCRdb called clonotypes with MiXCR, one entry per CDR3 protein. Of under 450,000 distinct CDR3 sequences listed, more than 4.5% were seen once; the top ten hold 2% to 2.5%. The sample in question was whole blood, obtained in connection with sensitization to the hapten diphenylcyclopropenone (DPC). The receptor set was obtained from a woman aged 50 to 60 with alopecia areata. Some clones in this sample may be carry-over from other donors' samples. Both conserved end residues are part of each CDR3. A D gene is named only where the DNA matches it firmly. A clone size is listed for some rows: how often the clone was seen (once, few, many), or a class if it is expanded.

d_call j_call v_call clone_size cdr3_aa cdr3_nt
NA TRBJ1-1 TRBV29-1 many CSVVQGLAQLLRNTEAFF TGCAGCGTTGTGCAGGGGCTTGCCCAATTACTGCGGAACACTGAAGCTTTCTTT
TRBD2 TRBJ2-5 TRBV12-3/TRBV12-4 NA CASSPEGSGGKETQYF TGTGCCAGCAGTCCGGAGGGTAGCGGGGGGAAAGAGACCCAGTACTTC
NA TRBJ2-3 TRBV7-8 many CASSLEALTDTQYF TGCGCCAGCAGCTTGGAGGCATTGACAGATACGCAGTATTTT
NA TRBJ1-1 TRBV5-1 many CASSFGTVRNTEAFF TGCGCCAGCAGCTTTGGGACTGTTCGAAACACTGAAGCTTTCTTT
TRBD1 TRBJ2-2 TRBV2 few CASSSRDRLPGELFF TGTGCCAGCAGTTCCCGGGACAGGCTCCCCGGGGAGCTGTTTTTT
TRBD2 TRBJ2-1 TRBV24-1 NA CATSDPGLAGGYEQFF TGTGCCACCAGTGACCCCGGACTAGCGGGGGGGTATGAGCAGTTCTTC
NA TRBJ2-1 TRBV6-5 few CASSPFEAKYNEQFF TGTGCCAGCAGCCCCTTCGAGGCCAAGTACAATGAGCAGTTCTTC
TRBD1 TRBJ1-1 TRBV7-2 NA CASSTWTGDAEAFF TGTGCCAGCAGCACTTGGACAGGGGACGCTGAAGCTTTCTTT
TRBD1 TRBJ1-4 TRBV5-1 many CASSLTGGDNEKLFF TGCGCCAGCAGCTTAACAGGGGGCGATAATGAAAAACTGTTTTTT
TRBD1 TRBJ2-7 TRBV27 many CASRDRVGGYEQYF TGTGCCAGCAGGGACAGGGTAGGAGGATACGAGCAGTACTTC
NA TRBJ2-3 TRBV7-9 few CASSLTRADTQYF TGTGCCAGCAGCTTAACCAGGGCAGATACGCAGTATTTT
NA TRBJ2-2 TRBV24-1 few CATSDGTTNTGELFF TGTGCCACCAGTGACGGGACAACGAACACCGGGGAGCTGTTTTTT
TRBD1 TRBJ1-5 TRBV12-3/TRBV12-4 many CASSLQGALNQPQHF TGTGCCAGCAGTCTACAGGGGGCCCTCAATCAGCCCCAGCATTTT
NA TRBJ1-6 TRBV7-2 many CASSLRSATSPLHF TGTGCCAGCAGCTTACGGTCCGCGACTTCACCCCTCCACTTT
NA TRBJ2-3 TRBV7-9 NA CASSLSRASTDTQYF TGTGCCAGCAGCTTAAGCAGGGCGAGCACAGATACGCAGTATTTT
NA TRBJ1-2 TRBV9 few CASSSTGTHYGYTF TGTGCCAGCAGCTCAACCGGGACCCACTATGGCTACACCTTC
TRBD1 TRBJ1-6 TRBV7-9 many CASSFHRDRGSPLHF TGTGCCAGCAGCTTCCACCGGGACAGGGGTTCACCCCTCCACTTT
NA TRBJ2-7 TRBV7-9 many CASSTTGYPDYEQYF TGTGCCAGCAGCACTACAGGGTATCCGGACTACGAGCAGTACTTC
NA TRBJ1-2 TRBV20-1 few CSASESGFYGYTF TGCAGTGCTAGCGAGAGCGGATTTTATGGCTACACCTTC
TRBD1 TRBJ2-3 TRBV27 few CASKLEGAADTQYF TGTGCCAGCAAATTAGAGGGGGCGGCAGATACGCAGTATTTT
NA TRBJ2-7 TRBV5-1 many CASSLGGGQSYEQYF TGCGCCAGCAGCTTAGGCGGGGGCCAATCCTACGAGCAGTACTTC
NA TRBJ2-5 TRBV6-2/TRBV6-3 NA CASSRDRQPQETQYF TGTGCCAGCAGCCGTGACCGACAGCCTCAAGAGACCCAGTACTTC
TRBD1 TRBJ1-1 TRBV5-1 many CASSRTGSGVRNTEAFF TGCGCCAGCTCAAGGACAGGGTCGGGGGTAAGGAACACTGAAGCTTTCTTT
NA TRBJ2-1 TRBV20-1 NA CSALTPGVWADEQFF TGCAGTGCCTTGACCCCCGGGGTCTGGGCTGATGAGCAGTTCTTC
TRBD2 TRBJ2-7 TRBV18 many CASSQRPGLAGYEQYF TGTGCCAGCTCACAACGACCGGGACTAGCTGGCTACGAGCAGTACTTC
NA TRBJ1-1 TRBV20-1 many CSAREGAYTEAFF TGCAGTGCTAGAGAGGGGGCTTACACTGAAGCTTTCTTT
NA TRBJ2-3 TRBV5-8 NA CASSLYETSTDTQYF TGTGCCAGCAGCTTGTACGAGACTAGCACAGATACGCAGTATTTT
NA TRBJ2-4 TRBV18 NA CASSPSTILAKNIQYF TGTGCCAGCTCACCATCGACCATCCTAGCCAAAAACATTCAGTACTTC
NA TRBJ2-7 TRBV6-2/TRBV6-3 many CASSYSGVSEQYF TGTGCCAGCAGTTACTCGGGAGTCTCCGAGCAGTACTTC
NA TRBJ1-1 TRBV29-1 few CSVDSKLRQTEAFF TGCAGCGTAGACTCTAAGCTCCGTCAGACTGAAGCTTTCTTT
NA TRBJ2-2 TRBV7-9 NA CASSPQGIGGELFF TGTGCCAGCAGCCCTCAGGGGATCGGCGGGGAGCTGTTTTTT
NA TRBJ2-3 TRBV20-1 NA CSPLTDTQYF TGCAGCCCCCTAACAGATACGCAGTATTTT
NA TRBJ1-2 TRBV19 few CASSIAERYTF TGTGCCAGTAGTATAGCCGAGCGCTACACCTTC
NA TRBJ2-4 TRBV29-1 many CSAGTSLAKNIQYF TGCAGCGCTGGGACGTCCCTAGCCAAAAACATTCAGTACTTC
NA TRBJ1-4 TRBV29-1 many CSVEDPGEKLFF TGCAGCGTTGAAGATCCAGGGGAAAAACTGTTTTTT
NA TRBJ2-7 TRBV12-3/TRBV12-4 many CASSSSIPSSYEQYF TGTGCCAGCAGTTCAAGCATCCCAAGCTCCTACGAGCAGTACTTC
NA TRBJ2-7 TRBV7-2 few CASSLTDSSYEQYF TGTGCCAGCAGCTTAACGGACAGCTCCTACGAGCAGTACTTC
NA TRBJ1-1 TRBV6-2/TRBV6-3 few CATGTATEAFF TGTGCCACTGGGACCGCGACTGAAGCTTTCTTT
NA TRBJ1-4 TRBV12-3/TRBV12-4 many CASSFGANEKLFF TGTGCCAGCAGTTTCGGAGCTAATGAAAAACTGTTTTTT